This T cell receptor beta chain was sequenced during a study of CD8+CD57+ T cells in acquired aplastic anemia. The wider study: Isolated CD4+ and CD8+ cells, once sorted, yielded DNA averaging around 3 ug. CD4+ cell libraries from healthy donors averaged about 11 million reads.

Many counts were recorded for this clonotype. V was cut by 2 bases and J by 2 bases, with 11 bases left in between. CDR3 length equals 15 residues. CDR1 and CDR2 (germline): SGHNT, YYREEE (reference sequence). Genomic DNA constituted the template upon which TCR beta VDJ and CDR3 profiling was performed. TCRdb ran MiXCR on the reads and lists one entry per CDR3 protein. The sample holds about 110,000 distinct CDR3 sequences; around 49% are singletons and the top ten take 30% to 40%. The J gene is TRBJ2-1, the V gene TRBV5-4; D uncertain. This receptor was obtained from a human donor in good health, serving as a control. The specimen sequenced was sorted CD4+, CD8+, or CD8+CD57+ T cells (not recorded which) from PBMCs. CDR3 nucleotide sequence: TGTGCCAGCAGCTTAAACAGCTTGCCCTACAATGAGCAGTTCTTC. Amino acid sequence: CASSLNSLPYNEQFF.